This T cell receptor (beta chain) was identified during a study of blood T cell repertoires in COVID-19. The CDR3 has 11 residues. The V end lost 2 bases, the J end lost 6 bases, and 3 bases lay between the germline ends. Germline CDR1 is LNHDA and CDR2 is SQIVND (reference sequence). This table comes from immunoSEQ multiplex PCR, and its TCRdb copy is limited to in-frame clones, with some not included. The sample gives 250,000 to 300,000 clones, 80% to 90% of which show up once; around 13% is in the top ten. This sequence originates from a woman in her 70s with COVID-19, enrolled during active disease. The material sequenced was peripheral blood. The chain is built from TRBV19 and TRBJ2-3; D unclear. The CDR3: CASSILDTQYF. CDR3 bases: TGTGCCAGTAGTATACTGGATACGCAGTATTTT. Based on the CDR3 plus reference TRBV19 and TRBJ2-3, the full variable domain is DGGITQSPKYLFRKEGQNVTLSCEQNLNHDAMYWYRQDPGQGLRLIYYSQIVNDFQKGDIAEGYSVSREKKESFPLTVTSAQKNPTAFYLCASSILDTQYFGPGTRLTVL.